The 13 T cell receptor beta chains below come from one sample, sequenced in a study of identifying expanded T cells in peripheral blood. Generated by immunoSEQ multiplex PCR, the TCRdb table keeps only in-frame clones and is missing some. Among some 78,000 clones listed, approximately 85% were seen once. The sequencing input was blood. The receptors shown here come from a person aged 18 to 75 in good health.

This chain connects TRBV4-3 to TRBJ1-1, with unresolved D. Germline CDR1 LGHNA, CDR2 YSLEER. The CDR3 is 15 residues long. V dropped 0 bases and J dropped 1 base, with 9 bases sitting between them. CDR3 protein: CASSQEAAGNTEAFF. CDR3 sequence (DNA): TGCGCCAGCAGCCAAGAAGCGGCAGGGAACACTGAAGCTTTCTTT.

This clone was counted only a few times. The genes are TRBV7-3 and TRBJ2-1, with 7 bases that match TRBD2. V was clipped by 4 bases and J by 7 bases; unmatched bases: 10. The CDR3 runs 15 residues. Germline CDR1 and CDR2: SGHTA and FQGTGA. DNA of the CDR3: TGTGCCAGCAGCTCGTCGTCGGGACTAACGAATGAGCAGTTCTTC. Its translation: CASSSSSGLTNEQFF.

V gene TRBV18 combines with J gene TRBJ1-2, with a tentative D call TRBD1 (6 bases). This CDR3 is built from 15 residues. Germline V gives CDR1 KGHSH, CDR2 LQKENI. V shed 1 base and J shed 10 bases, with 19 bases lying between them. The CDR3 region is CASSPRSTGLRVYTF. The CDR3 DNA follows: TGTGCCAGCTCACCACGATCGACAGGCCTTAGGGTCTACACCTTC.

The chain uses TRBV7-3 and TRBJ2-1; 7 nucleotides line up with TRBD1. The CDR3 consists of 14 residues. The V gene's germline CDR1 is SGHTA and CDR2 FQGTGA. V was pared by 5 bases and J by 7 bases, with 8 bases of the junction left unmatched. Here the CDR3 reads CASSSPGQQNEQFF. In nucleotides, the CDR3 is TGTGCCAGCAGCAGTCCGGGACAGCAAAATGAGCAGTTCTTC.

CDR3: CASSVGRFPYEQYF. As DNA, the CDR3 is TGTGCCAGCAGCGTAGGGAGATTCCCCTACGAGCAGTACTTC. This chain uses TRBV9 with TRBJ2-7, with D uncertain. CDR3 length equals 14 residues. The V gene's germline CDR1 is SGDLS and CDR2 YYNGEE. Between the trimmed V and J ends, which lost 0 bases and 2 bases, there was a span of 9 bases.

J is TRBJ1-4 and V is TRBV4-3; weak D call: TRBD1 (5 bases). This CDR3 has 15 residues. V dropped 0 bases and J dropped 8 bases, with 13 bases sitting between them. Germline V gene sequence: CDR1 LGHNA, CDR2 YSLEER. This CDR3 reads CASSQEQGFFEKLFF. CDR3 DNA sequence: TGCGCCAGCAGCCAAGAGCAGGGCTTTTTCGAAAAACTGTTTTTT.

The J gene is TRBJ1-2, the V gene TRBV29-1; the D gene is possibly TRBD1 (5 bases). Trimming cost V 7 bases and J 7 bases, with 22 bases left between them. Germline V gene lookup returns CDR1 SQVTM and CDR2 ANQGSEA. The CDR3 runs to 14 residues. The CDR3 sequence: CSGGTEPGITGYTF. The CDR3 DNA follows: TGCAGCGGTGGGACGGAACCCGGGATTACTGGCTACACCTTC.

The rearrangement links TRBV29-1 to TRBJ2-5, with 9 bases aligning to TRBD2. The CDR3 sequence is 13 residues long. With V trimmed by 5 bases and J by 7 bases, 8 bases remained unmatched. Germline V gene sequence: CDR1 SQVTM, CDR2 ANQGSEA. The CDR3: CSVQRTSDGTQYF. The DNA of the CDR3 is TGCAGCGTTCAGAGGACTAGCGACGGGACCCAGTACTTC.

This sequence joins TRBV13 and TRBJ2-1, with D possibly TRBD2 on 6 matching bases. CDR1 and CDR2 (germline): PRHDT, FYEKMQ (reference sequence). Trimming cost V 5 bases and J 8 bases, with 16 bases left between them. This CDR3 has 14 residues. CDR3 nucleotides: TGTGCCAGCAGCCCCGGAGGGCCCGCCGATGAGCAGTTCTTC. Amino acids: CASSPGGPADEQFF.

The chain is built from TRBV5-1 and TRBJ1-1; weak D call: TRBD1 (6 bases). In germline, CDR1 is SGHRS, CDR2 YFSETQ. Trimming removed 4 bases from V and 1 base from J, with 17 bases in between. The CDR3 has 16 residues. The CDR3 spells CASSQAWTVGNTEAFF. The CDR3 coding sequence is TGCGCCAGCAGCCAGGCCTGGACAGTTGGGAACACTGAAGCTTTCTTT.

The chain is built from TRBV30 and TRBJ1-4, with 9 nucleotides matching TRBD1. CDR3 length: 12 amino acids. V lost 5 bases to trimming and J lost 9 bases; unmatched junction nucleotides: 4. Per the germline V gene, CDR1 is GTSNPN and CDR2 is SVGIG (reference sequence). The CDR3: CAWDRGRQKLFF. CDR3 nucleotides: TGTGCCTGGGACAGGGGGAGGCAAAAACTGTTTTTT.

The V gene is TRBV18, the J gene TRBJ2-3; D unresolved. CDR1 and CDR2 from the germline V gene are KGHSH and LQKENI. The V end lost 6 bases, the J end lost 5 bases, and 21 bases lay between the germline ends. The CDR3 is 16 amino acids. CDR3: CASSPAPGQEGDTQYF. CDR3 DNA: TGTGCCAGCTCCCCCGCGCCGGGCCAAGAAGGAGATACGCAGTATTTT.

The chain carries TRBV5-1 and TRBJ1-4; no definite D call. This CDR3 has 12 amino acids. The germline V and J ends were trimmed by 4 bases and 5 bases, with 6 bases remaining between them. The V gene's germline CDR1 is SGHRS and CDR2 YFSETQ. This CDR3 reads CASSPDNEKLFF. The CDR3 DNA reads TGCGCCAGCAGCCCCGACAATGAAAAACTGTTTTTT.